The rows below give T cell receptor beta chains drawn from one sample of a study of shared clonotypes between healthy human individuals. Sequenced by immunoSEQ multiplex PCR; TCRdb stores in-frame clones only, minus some. The sample lists about 490,000 clones, roughly 85% seen once, with around 12% in the top ten. The sample taken for sequencing was PBMCs. The receptors come from a woman in her thirties or forties in good health. Some clones in this sample may be carry-over from other donors' samples. Both conserved end residues are part of each CDR3. Fields, in order: CDR3 length, D gene, clone size, V gene, J gene, CDR3 protein, CDR3 DNA. A D gene is named only where the DNA matches it firmly. Part of the rows lack a size; the others show once, few, many or a class for expanded clones.

cdr3_length: 13
d_call: .
clone_size: .
v_call: TRBV11-2
j_call: TRBJ2-5
cdr3_aa: CASSDHPEETQYF
cdr3_nt: TGTGCCAGCAGCGATCACCCTGAAGAGACCCAGTACTTC

cdr3_length: 12
d_call: .
clone_size: once
v_call: TRBV18
j_call: TRBJ2-1
cdr3_aa: CASSPRRNEQFF
cdr3_nt: TGTGCCAGCTCACCAAGGAGGAATGAGCAGTTCTTC

cdr3_length: 17
d_call: .
clone_size: .
v_call: TRBV7-2
j_call: TRBJ1-3
cdr3_aa: CASSRPGVEGSGNTIYF
cdr3_nt: TGTGCCAGCAGCCGCCCTGGGGTTGAGGGATCCGGAAACACCATATATTTT

cdr3_length: 19
d_call: TRBD2
clone_size: .
v_call: TRBV13
j_call: TRBJ2-3
cdr3_aa: CASSLGLAGADYTPDTQYF
cdr3_nt: TGTGCCAGCAGCTTAGGGCTAGCGGGAGCCGACTATACACCGGATACGCAGTATTTT

cdr3_length: 14
d_call: TRBD1
clone_size: .
v_call: TRBV27
j_call: TRBJ1-1
cdr3_aa: CASSRDRGNTEAFF
cdr3_nt: TGTGCCAGCAGTCGGGACAGGGGGAACACTGAAGCTTTCTTT

cdr3_length: 15
d_call: TRBD2
clone_size: .
v_call: TRBV9
j_call: TRBJ2-7
cdr3_aa: CASSETSGTTYEQYF
cdr3_nt: TGTGCCAGCAGCGAAACTAGCGGGACCACCTACGAGCAGTACTTC

cdr3_length: 14
d_call: .
clone_size: .
v_call: TRBV9
j_call: TRBJ1-4
cdr3_aa: CASSVGSVNEKLFF
cdr3_nt: TGTGCCAGCAGCGTAGGTAGTGTAAATGAAAAACTGTTTTTT

cdr3_length: 15
d_call: TRBD1
clone_size: .
v_call: TRBV9
j_call: TRBJ2-2
cdr3_aa: CASSRTGQGAGELFF
cdr3_nt: TGTGCCAGCAGCAGGACAGGACAGGGGGCCGGGGAGCTGTTTTTT

cdr3_length: 15
d_call: TRBD1
clone_size: .
v_call: TRBV5-1
j_call: TRBJ1-2
cdr3_aa: CASSPNRGRGDGYTF
cdr3_nt: TGCGCCAGCAGCCCGAACAGGGGGCGAGGGGATGGCTACACCTTC

cdr3_length: 15
d_call: TRBD1
clone_size: .
v_call: TRBV5-4
j_call: TRBJ2-2
cdr3_aa: CASSRRGRGTGELFF
cdr3_nt: TGTGCCAGCAGCAGAAGGGGGCGCGGCACCGGGGAGCTGTTTTTT

cdr3_length: 19
d_call: TRBD2
clone_size: .
v_call: TRBV11-2
j_call: TRBJ2-3
cdr3_aa: CASSAVGTSGRAGTDTQYF
cdr3_nt: TGTGCCAGCAGCGCTGTTGGGACTAGCGGGAGGGCCGGCACAGATACGCAGTATTTT

cdr3_length: 15
d_call: TRBD2
clone_size: .
v_call: TRBV7-2
j_call: TRBJ2-1
cdr3_aa: CASTPASGTYNEQFF
cdr3_nt: TGTGCCAGCACCCCCGCTAGCGGAACCTACAATGAGCAGTTCTTC

cdr3_length: 14
d_call: .
clone_size: .
v_call: TRBV10-1
j_call: TRBJ2-7
cdr3_aa: CARPTLKDYYEQYF
cdr3_nt: TGCGCCCGACCAACCCTGAAGGACTACTACGAGCAGTACTTC

cdr3_length: 15
d_call: TRBD2
clone_size: .
v_call: TRBV28
j_call: TRBJ2-7
cdr3_aa: CASSLGLAGSYEQYF
cdr3_nt: TGTGCCAGCAGCCTAGGGCTAGCGGGGAGCTACGAGCAGTACTTC

cdr3_length: 14
d_call: .
clone_size: .
v_call: TRBV7-2
j_call: TRBJ2-1
cdr3_aa: CASSFVQAYNEQFF
cdr3_nt: TGTGCCAGCAGCTTCGTCCAGGCTTACAATGAGCAGTTCTTC

cdr3_length: 15
d_call: TRBD1
clone_size: .
v_call: TRBV9
j_call: TRBJ1-1
cdr3_aa: CASSPRTGSGTEAFF
cdr3_nt: TGTGCCAGCAGCCCCCGGACAGGGTCGGGGACTGAAGCTTTCTTT

cdr3_length: 14
d_call: .
clone_size: .
v_call: TRBV6-1
j_call: TRBJ2-5
cdr3_aa: CASSEAVGGETQYF
cdr3_nt: TGTGCCAGCAGTGAAGCGGTAGGGGGGGAGACCCAGTACTTC

cdr3_length: 15
d_call: .
clone_size: .
v_call: TRBV4-3
j_call: TRBJ2-7
cdr3_aa: CASSQDWRGHYEQYF
cdr3_nt: TGCGCCAGCAGCCAAGATTGGCGGGGACACTACGAGCAGTACTTC

cdr3_length: 16
d_call: .
clone_size: .
v_call: TRBV7-2
j_call: TRBJ1-5
cdr3_aa: CASSLVGGNMGQPQHF
cdr3_nt: TGTGCCAGCAGCTTAGTTGGGGGGAACATGGGTCAGCCCCAGCATTTT

cdr3_length: 16
d_call: .
clone_size: few
v_call: TRBV4-1
j_call: TRBJ1-2
cdr3_aa: CASSQEGGDSVRGYTF
cdr3_nt: TGCGCCAGCAGCCAAGAGGGGGGCGACAGCGTGCGGGGCTACACCTTC

cdr3_length: 15
d_call: .
clone_size: .
v_call: TRBV4-1
j_call: TRBJ1-5
cdr3_aa: CASSQDSRAGQPQHF
cdr3_nt: TGCGCCAGCAGCCAAGATTCCAGGGCAGGGCAGCCCCAGCATTTT

cdr3_length: 15
d_call: .
clone_size: .
v_call: TRBV30
j_call: TRBJ1-1
cdr3_aa: CAWTETGPRFSEAFF
cdr3_nt: TGTGCCTGGACTGAAACCGGGCCTCGCTTTTCGGAAGCTTTCTTT

cdr3_length: 13
d_call: .
clone_size: .
v_call: TRBV18
j_call: TRBJ2-7
cdr3_aa: CASSPPAGYEQYF
cdr3_nt: TGTGCCAGCTCACCACCGGCAGGGTACGAGCAGTACTTC

cdr3_length: 13
d_call: .
clone_size: .
v_call: TRBV5-4
j_call: TRBJ1-2
cdr3_aa: CASSTVEGYGYTF
cdr3_nt: TGTGCCAGCAGCACCGTAGAGGGCTATGGCTACACCTTC

cdr3_length: 16
d_call: .
clone_size: many
v_call: TRBV7-9
j_call: TRBJ2-1
cdr3_aa: CASSPRGGSSYNEQFF
cdr3_nt: TGTGCCAGCAGCCCTAGGGGGGGGTCCTCCTACAATGAGCAGTTCTTC

cdr3_length: 16
d_call: .
clone_size: .
v_call: TRBV15
j_call: TRBJ1-4
cdr3_aa: CATSRGTALDNEKLFF
cdr3_nt: TGTGCCACCAGCAGAGGGACAGCTCTAGACAATGAAAAACTGTTTTTT

cdr3_length: 15
d_call: TRBD2
clone_size: .
v_call: TRBV13
j_call: TRBJ2-1
cdr3_aa: CASSPMGLAANEQFF
cdr3_nt: TGTGCCAGCAGCCCGATGGGACTAGCGGCCAATGAGCAGTTCTTC

cdr3_length: 13
d_call: .
clone_size: .
v_call: TRBV10-3
j_call: TRBJ2-1
cdr3_aa: CATSLGDYNEQFF
cdr3_nt: TGTGCCACCTCTTTGGGGGATTACAATGAGCAGTTCTTC

cdr3_length: 15
d_call: .
clone_size: .
v_call: TRBV14
j_call: TRBJ1-2
cdr3_aa: CASSNLGRGDYGYTF
cdr3_nt: TGTGCCAGCAGCAACCTGGGACGGGGGGATTATGGCTACACCTTC

cdr3_length: 15
d_call: .
clone_size: .
v_call: TRBV13
j_call: TRBJ2-3
cdr3_aa: CASSLIGIRTDTQYF
cdr3_nt: TGTGCCAGCAGCTTAATTGGTATCCGCACAGATACGCAGTATTTT

cdr3_length: 14
d_call: TRBD2
clone_size: .
v_call: TRBV27
j_call: TRBJ2-1
cdr3_aa: CASSQSGRGSFMIF
cdr3_nt: TGTGCCAGCAGTCAAAGCGGGAGGGGAAGTTTTATGATCTTC

cdr3_length: 17
d_call: .
clone_size: .
v_call: TRBV5-5
j_call: TRBJ2-6
cdr3_aa: CASSLFGQLSGANVLTF
cdr3_nt: TGTGCCAGCAGCTTGTTTGGACAACTCTCTGGGGCCAACGTCCTGACTTTC

cdr3_length: 16
d_call: TRBD2
clone_size: once
v_call: TRBV4-1
j_call: TRBJ2-6
cdr3_aa: CASSRGREAGANVLTF
cdr3_nt: TGCGCCAGCAGCCGAGGTCGGGAGGCTGGGGCCAACGTCCTGACTTTC

cdr3_length: 16
d_call: .
clone_size: .
v_call: TRBV18
j_call: TRBJ2-5
cdr3_aa: CASSPDGGTYQETQYF
cdr3_nt: TGTGCCAGCTCACCCGATGGAGGGACCTACCAAGAGACCCAGTACTTC

cdr3_length: 16
d_call: TRBD1
clone_size: .
v_call: TRBV2
j_call: TRBJ1-2
cdr3_aa: CASSGARGVLNYGYTF
cdr3_nt: TGTGCCAGCAGTGGGGCCAGGGGGGTTTTGAACTATGGCTACACCTTC

cdr3_length: 19
d_call: .
clone_size: .
v_call: TRBV7-9
j_call: TRBJ1-5
cdr3_aa: CASSLEVGQGPSLNQPQHF
cdr3_nt: TGTGCCAGCAGCTTAGAGGTGGGGCAGGGTCCTTCCCTCAATCAGCCCCAGCATTTT

cdr3_length: 11
d_call: .
clone_size: .
v_call: TRBV28
j_call: TRBJ1-1
cdr3_aa: CASSLSSEAFF
cdr3_nt: TGTGCCAGCAGTTTATCGTCAGAAGCTTTCTTT

cdr3_length: 16
d_call: .
clone_size: .
v_call: TRBV11-1
j_call: TRBJ2-5
cdr3_aa: CASSSLGLGPQETQYF
cdr3_nt: TGTGCCAGCAGCTCCCTCGGGCTGGGGCCCCAAGAGACCCAGTACTTC

cdr3_length: 14
d_call: .
clone_size: .
v_call: TRBV5-4
j_call: TRBJ2-7
cdr3_aa: CASSRSTGSYEQYF
cdr3_nt: TGTGCCAGCAGCCGCTCAACGGGGTCCTACGAGCAGTACTTC

cdr3_length: 15
d_call: .
clone_size: .
v_call: TRBV7-3
j_call: TRBJ2-2
cdr3_aa: CASSLSRGDTGELFF
cdr3_nt: TGTGCCAGCAGCCTGTCACGAGGGGACACCGGGGAGCTGTTTTTT

cdr3_length: 18
d_call: .
clone_size: .
v_call: TRBV4-3
j_call: TRBJ2-2
cdr3_aa: CASSQLTTGTHNTGELFF
cdr3_nt: TGCGCCAGCAGCCAATTGACTACCGGGACTCATAACACCGGGGAGCTGTTTTTT

cdr3_length: 15
d_call: .
clone_size: .
v_call: TRBV7-8
j_call: TRBJ1-4
cdr3_aa: CASSLGGEPNEKLFF
cdr3_nt: TGTGCCAGCAGCTTAGGGGGGGAGCCGAATGAAAAACTGTTTTTT

cdr3_length: 15
d_call: TRBD1
clone_size: .
v_call: TRBV5-1
j_call: TRBJ2-3
cdr3_aa: CASSWSGTDTDTQYF
cdr3_nt: TGCGCCAGCAGCTGGTCCGGGACAGACACAGATACGCAGTATTTT

cdr3_length: 15
d_call: .
clone_size: few
v_call: TRBV30
j_call: TRBJ1-3
cdr3_aa: CAWTLRSTSGNTIYF
cdr3_nt: TGTGCCTGGACCCTACGTAGTACCTCTGGAAACACCATATATTTT

cdr3_length: 13
d_call: .
clone_size: .
v_call: TRBV2
j_call: TRBJ1-2
cdr3_aa: CASSEGEYYGYTF
cdr3_nt: TGTGCCAGCAGTGAAGGGGAGTACTATGGCTACACCTTC

cdr3_length: 15
d_call: TRBD1
clone_size: .
v_call: TRBV5-1
j_call: TRBJ2-1
cdr3_aa: CASSLEGGNKNEQFF
cdr3_nt: TGCGCCAGCAGCTTGGAAGGGGGCAATAAGAATGAGCAGTTCTTC

cdr3_length: 15
d_call: .
clone_size: once
v_call: TRBV7-2
j_call: TRBJ1-1
cdr3_aa: CASSLAVDGSGKAFF
cdr3_nt: TGTGCCAGCAGCTTAGCGGTCGACGGATCGGGCAAAGCTTTCTTT

cdr3_length: 15
d_call: .
clone_size: .
v_call: TRBV2
j_call: TRBJ1-5
cdr3_aa: CASSERRNSNQPQHF
cdr3_nt: TGTGCCAGCAGTGAACGACGGAATAGCAATCAGCCCCAGCATTTT

cdr3_length: 13
d_call: TRBD2
clone_size: .
v_call: TRBV7-9
j_call: TRBJ2-5
cdr3_aa: CASSLVSGETQYF
cdr3_nt: TGTGCCAGCAGCTTAGTTAGCGGGGAGACCCAGTACTTC

cdr3_length: 15
d_call: TRBD2
clone_size: .
v_call: TRBV27
j_call: TRBJ2-1
cdr3_aa: CASSPIAGSYNEQFF
cdr3_nt: TGTGCCAGCAGTCCGATAGCGGGGTCCTACAATGAGCAGTTCTTC

cdr3_length: 13
d_call: .
clone_size: .
v_call: TRBV6-5
j_call: TRBJ2-1
cdr3_aa: CASSYSFGNEQFF
cdr3_nt: TGTGCCAGCAGTTACTCTTTTGGCAATGAGCAGTTCTTC

cdr3_length: 14
d_call: .
clone_size: .
v_call: TRBV6-6
j_call: TRBJ2-1
cdr3_aa: CASSYSSSVNEQFF
cdr3_nt: TGTGCCAGCAGTTACTCAAGTAGTGTCAATGAGCAGTTCTTC